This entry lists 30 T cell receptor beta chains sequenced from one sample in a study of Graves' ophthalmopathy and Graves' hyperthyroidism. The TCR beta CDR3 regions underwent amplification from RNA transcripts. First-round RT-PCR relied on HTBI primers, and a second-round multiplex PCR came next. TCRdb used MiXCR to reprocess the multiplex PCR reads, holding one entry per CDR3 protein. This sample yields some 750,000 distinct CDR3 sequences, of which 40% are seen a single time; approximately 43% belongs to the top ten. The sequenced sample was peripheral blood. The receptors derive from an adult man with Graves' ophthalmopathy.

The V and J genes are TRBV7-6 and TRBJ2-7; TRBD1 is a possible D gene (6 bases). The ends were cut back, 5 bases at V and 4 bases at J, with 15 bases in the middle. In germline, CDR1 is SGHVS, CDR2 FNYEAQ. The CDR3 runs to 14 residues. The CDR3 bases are TGTGCCAGCAGCCCGAGATCAGGGGAGTACGAGCAGTACTTC. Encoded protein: CASSPRSGEYEQYF.

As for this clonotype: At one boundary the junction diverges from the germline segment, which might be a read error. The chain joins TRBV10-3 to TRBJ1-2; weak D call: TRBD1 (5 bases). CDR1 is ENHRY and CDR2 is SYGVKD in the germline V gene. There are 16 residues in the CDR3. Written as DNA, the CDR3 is TGTGCCAGCAGTCGTAGTGGCAGGGCGGCCGACTATGGCTACACCTTC. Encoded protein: CASSRSGRAADYGYTF.

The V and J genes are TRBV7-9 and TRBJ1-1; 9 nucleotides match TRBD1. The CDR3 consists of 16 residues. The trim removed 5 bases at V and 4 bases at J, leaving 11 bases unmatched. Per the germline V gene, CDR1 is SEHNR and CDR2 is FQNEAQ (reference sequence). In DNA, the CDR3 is TGTGCCAGCAGCCAAGCAGATCGGGACAGGGCCACTGAAGCTTTCTTT. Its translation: CASSQADRDRATEAFF.

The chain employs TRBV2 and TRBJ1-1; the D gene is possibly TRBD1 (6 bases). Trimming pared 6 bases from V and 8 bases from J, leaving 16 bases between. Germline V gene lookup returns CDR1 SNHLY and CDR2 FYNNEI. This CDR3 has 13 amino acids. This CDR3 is CASSQDRQGEAFF. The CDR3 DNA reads TGTGCCAGCAGCCAAGACCGGCAGGGGGAAGCTTTCTTT.

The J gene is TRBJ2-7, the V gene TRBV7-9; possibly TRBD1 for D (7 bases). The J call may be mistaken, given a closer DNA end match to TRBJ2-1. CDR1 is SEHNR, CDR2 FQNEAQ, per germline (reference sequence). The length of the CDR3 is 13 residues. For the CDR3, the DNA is TGTGCCAGCAGCCCCCAGGGGGGAGGTGAGCAGTTCTTC. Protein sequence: CASSPQGGGEQFF.

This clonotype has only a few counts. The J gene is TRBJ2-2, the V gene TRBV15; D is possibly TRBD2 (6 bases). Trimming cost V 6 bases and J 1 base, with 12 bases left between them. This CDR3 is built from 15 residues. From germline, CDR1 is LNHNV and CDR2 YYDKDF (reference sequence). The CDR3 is CATSPRGMNTGELFF. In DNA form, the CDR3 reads TGTGCCACCAGTCCGCGGGGCATGAACACCGGGGAGCTGTTTTTT. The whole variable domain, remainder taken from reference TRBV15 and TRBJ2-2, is DAMVIQNPRYQVTQFGKPVTLSCSQTLNHNVMYWYQQKSSQAPKLLFHYYDKDFNNEADTPDNFQSRRPNTSFCFLDIRSPGLGDTAMYLCATSPRGMNTGELFFGEGSRLTVL.

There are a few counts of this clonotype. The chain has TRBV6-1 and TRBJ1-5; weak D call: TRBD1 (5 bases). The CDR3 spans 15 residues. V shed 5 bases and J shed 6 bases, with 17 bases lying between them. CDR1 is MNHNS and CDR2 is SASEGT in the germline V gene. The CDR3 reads CASSYILSRVQPQHF. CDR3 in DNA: TGTGCCAGCAGTTACATTCTCAGCAGGGTTCAGCCCCAGCATTTT.

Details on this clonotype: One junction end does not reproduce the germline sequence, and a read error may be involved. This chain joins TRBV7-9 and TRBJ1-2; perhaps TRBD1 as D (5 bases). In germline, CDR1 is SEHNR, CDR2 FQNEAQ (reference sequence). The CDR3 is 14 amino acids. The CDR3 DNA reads TGCGCCAGCAGCCCCCTTGGGGCCGGCTATGGCTACACCTTC. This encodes CASSPLGAGYGYTF.

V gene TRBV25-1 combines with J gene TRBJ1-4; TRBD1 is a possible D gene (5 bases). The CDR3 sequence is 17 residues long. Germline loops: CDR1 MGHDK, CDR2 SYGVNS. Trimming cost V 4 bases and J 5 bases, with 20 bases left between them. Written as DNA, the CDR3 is TGTGCCAGCAGTGCGCGGGGCACCCGGGCAGAAAATGAAAAACTGTTTTTT. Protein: CASSARGTRAENEKLFF.

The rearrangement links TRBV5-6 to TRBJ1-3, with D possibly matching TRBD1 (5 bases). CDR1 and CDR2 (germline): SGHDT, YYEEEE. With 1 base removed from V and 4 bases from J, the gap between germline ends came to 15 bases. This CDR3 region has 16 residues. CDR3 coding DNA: TGTGCCAGCAGCTTGAGCCCGTCAGGGACCGGAAACACCATATATTTT. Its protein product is CASSLSPSGTGNTIYF.

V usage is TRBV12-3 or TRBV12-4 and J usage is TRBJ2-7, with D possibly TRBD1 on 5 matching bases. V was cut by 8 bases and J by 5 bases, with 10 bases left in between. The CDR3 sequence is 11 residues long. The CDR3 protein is CASSWGNEQYF. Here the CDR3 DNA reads TGTGCCAGCTCATGGGGCAACGAGCAGTACTTC.

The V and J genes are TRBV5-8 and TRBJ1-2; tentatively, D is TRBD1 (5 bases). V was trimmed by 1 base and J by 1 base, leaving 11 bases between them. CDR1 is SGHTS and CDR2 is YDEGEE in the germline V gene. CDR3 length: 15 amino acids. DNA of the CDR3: TGTGCCAGCAGCTTGACCCCAGGGAGTAACTATGGCTACACCTTC. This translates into CASSLTPGSNYGYTF.

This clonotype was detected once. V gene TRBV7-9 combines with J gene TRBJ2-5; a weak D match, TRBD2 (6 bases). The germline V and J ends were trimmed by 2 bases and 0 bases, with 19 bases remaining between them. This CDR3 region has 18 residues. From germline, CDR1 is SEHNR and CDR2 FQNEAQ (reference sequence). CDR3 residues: CASSLIAGASANQETQYF. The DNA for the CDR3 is TGTGCCAGCAGCTTAATAGCCGGGGCTAGCGCGAACCAAGAGACCCAGTACTTC.

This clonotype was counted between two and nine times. Written as DNA, the CDR3 is TGTGCCACCCAGGGGGCAAGGTCCTACGAGCAGTACTTC. Protein sequence: CATQGARSYEQYF. The chain carries TRBV19 and TRBJ2-7; TRBD1 agrees at 8 bases. With V trimmed by 10 bases and J by 1 base, 6 bases remained unmatched. Germline CDR1 is LNHDA and CDR2 is SQIVND (reference sequence). CDR3 length: 13 residues.

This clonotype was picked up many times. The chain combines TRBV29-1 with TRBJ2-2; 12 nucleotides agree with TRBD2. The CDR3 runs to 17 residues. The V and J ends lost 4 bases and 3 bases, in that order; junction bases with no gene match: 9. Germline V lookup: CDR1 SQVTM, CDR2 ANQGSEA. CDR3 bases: TGCAGCGTTGTACCTAGCGGGAGGGCGGTGGACACCGGGGAGCTGTTTTTT. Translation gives CSVVPSGRAVDTGELFF.

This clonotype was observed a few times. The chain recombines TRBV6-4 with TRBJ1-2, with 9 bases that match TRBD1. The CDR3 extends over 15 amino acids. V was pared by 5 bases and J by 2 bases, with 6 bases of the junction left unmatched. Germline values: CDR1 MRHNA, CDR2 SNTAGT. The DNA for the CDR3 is TGTGCCAGCAGTTTCCGGGGACAGGGAAACTATGGCTACACCTTC. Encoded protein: CASSFRGQGNYGYTF.

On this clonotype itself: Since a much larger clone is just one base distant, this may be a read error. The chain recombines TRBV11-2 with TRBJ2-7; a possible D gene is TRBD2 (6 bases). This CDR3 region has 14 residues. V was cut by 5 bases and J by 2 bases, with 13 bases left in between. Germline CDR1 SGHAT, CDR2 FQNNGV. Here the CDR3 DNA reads TGTGCCAGCAGCCCCGGGAGAAGCCCCTACGAGCAGTACTTC. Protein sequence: CASSPGRSPYEQYF.

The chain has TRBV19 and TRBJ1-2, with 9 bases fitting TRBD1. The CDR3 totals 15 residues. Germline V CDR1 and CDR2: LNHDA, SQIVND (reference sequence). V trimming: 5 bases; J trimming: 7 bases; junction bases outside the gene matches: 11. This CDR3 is CASSPPGQGTFGYTF. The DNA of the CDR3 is TGTGCCAGTAGTCCACCGGGACAGGGCACGTTTGGCTACACCTTC.

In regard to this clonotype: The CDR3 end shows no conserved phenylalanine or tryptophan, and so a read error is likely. DNA for the CDR3: TGTGCCAGCAGTTTAGGGTACGGGGGCTCCTACGAGCAGTACCTC. Translation: CASSLGYGGSYEQYL. The chain couples TRBV12-3 or TRBV12-4 to TRBJ2-7; D is possibly TRBD2 (6 bases). The CDR3 loop spans 15 amino acids. Trimming left V 1 base short and J 0 bases short, with 10 bases between.

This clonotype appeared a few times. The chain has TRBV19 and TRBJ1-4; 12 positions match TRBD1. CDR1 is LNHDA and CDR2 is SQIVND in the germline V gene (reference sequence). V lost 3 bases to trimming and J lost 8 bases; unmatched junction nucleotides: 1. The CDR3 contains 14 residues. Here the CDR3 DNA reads TGTGCCAGTAGTATCGGGACAGGGGGCGAAAAACTGTTTTTT. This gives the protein CASSIGTGGEKLFF.

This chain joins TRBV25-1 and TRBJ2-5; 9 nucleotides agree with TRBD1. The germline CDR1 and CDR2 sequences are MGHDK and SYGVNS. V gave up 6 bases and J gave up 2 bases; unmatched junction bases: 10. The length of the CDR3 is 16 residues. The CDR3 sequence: CASSDPLGQGQETQYF. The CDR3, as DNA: TGTGCCAGCAGCGATCCGTTGGGACAGGGACAAGAGACCCAGTACTTC.

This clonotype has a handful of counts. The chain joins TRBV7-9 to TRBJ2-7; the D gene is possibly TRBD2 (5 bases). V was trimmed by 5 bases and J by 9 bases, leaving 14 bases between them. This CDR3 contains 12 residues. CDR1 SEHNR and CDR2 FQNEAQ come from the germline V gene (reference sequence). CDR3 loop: CASSEVRGGQYF. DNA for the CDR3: TGTGCCAGCAGCGAGGTCCGGGGTGGGCAGTACTTC.

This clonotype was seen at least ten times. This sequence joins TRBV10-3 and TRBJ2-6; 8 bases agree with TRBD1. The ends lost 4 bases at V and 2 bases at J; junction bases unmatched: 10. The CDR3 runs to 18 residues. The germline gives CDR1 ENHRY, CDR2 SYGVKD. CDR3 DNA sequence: TGTGCCATCAGTGGGCAGCAGGGGGCTGAAGCTGGGGCCAACGTCCTGACTTTC. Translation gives CAISGQQGAEAGANVLTF.

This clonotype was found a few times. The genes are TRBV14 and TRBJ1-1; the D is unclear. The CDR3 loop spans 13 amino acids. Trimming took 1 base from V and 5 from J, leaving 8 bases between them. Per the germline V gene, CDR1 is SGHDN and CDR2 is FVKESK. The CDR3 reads CASSQGTETEAFF. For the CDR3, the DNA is TGTGCCAGCAGCCAAGGTACAGAAACTGAAGCTTTCTTT.

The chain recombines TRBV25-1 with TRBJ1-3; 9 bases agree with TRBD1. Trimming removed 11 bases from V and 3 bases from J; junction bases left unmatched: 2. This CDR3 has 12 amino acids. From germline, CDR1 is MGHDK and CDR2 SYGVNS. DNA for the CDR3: TGTGCCTGGGACAGGGTTGGAAACACCATATATTTT. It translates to CAWDRVGNTIYF.

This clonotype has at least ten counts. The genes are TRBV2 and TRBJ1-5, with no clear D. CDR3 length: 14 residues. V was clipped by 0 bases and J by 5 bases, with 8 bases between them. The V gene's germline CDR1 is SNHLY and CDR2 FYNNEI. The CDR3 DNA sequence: TGTGCCAGCAGTGAAGCGGGGATTCATCAGCCCCAGCATTTT. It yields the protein CASSEAGIHQPQHF.

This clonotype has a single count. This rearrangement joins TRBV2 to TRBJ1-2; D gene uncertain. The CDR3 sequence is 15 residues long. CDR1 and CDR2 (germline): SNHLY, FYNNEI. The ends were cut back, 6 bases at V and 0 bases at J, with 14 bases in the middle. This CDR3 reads CASRVPGASNYGYTF. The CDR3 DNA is TGTGCCAGCAGGGTGCCCGGAGCCTCTAACTATGGCTACACCTTC.

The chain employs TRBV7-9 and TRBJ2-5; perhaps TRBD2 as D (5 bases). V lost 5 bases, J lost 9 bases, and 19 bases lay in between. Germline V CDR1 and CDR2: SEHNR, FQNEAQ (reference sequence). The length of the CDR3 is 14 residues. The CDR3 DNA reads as TGTGCCAGCAGCCAAGAAGGCGATACGGAGGCCCAGTACTTC. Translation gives CASSQEGDTEAQYF.

The CDR3 DNA reads as TGTGCCAGCAGTGAAAATTATCGAAGGAACACCGGGGAGCTGTTTTTT. It translates to CASSENYRRNTGELFF. The V call is TRBV25-1, the J call TRBJ2-2; unclear D gene. Trimming pared 2 bases from V and 1 base from J, leaving 11 bases between. CDR1 is MGHDK, CDR2 SYGVNS, per germline. The CDR3 is 16 amino acids.

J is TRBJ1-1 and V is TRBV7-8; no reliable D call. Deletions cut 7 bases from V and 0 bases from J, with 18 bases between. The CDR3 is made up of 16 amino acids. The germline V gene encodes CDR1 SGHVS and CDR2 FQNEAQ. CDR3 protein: CASIPLPEQLNTEAFF. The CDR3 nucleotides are TGTGCCAGCATCCCCCTTCCGGAACAGTTGAACACTGAAGCTTTCTTT.